The 27 T cell receptor beta chains given below trace back to one sample, sequenced in a study of blood T cell repertoires in COVID-19. Sequenced by immunoSEQ multiplex PCR; TCRdb stores in-frame clones only, minus some. Among about 150,000 clones, more than 70% were seen once, and the ten largest hold around 20%. Sample: peripheral blood. These receptors all stem from an older woman who had recovered from COVID-19.

The chain carries TRBV10-3 and TRBJ2-7; D gene unclear. Trimming took off 10 bases at V and 0 bases at J, with 10 bases between the two ends. The CDR3 consists of 12 residues. Germline V lookup: CDR1 ENHRY, CDR2 SYGVKD. CDR3: CATGPNSYEQYF. CDR3 sequence (DNA): TGTGCCACAGGCCCTAACTCCTACGAGCAGTACTTC.

V and J are TRBV7-2 and TRBJ1-2, with a tentative D call TRBD1 (6 bases). Trimming removed 5 bases at V and 8 bases at J, with 21 bases between. Germline assignment: CDR1 SGHTA and CDR2 FQGNSA. The CDR3 extends over 15 amino acids. This CDR3 reads CASSPTRPGGGGYTF. In nucleotides, the CDR3 is TGTGCCAGCAGCCCAACCCGTCCGGGGGGGGGCGGCTACACCTTC.

The CDR3 reads CASSTQGPQETQYF. CDR3 in DNA: TGTGCCAGCAGCACTCAGGGTCCCCAAGAGACCCAGTACTTC. This chain joins TRBV11-1 and TRBJ2-5; D may be TRBD1 (5 bases). Per the germline V gene, CDR1 is SGHAT and CDR2 is FQDESV (reference sequence). CDR3 length equals 14 residues. V was shortened by 5 bases and J by 1 base, with 11 bases between the two germline ends.

The chain employs TRBV3-1 (or the pseudogene TRBV3-2) and TRBJ2-5; D is unresolved. The V end was cut by 6 bases, the J end by 0 bases, with 5 bases between. The germline gives CDR1 LGHDT, CDR2 YNNKEL (reference sequence). This CDR3 comprises 12 residues. The CDR3 loop is CASRGNQETQYF. The CDR3 DNA reads as TGTGCCAGCAGGGGCAACCAAGAGACCCAGTACTTC.

The V and J genes are TRBV10-3 and TRBJ2-1; 7 bases map to TRBD2. The trim removed 4 bases at V and 4 bases at J, leaving 4 bases unmatched. CDR1 is ENHRY and CDR2 is SYGVKD in the germline V gene. CDR3 length equals 14 residues. The CDR3 spells CAISVASGYNEQFF. In DNA, the CDR3 is TGTGCCATCAGTGTGGCTAGCGGATACAATGAGCAGTTCTTC.

This clone was recorded only once. The rearrangement uses TRBV6-2 or TRBV6-3 and TRBJ2-4, with TRBD2 as a possible D gene (6 bases). The germline V gene has CDR1 MNHEY and CDR2 SVGEGT. The CDR3 is made up of 17 amino acids. V was pared by 2 bases and J by 0 bases, with 14 bases between. DNA for the CDR3: TGTGCCAGCAGTTACCCTTGGGGGGAGCAAGCCAAAAACATTCAGTACTTC. Translated, it gives CASSYPWGEQAKNIQYF.

This clone was picked up a small number of times. One end of the junction is discordant with germline, which a read error may explain. The rearrangement joins TRBV7-9 to TRBJ1-4; tentative D call: TRBD1 (6 bases). Germline CDR1 reads SEHNR; CDR2 reads FQNEAQ (reference sequence). This CDR3 has 13 amino acids. CDR3 region: CASSTRQEMPVVF. The CDR3 region has the DNA TGTGCCAGCAGCACCCGACAGGAGATGCCTGTCGTTTTT.

This clone was counted a single time. The rearrangement joins TRBV10-3 to TRBJ2-2; 8 bases line up with TRBD1. Germline CDR1 reads ENHRY; CDR2 reads SYGVKD. CDR3 size: 15 residues. V lost 6 bases to trimming and J lost 3 bases; unmatched junction nucleotides: 6. This chain's CDR3 is CAIRATGADTGELFF. The CDR3 region has the DNA TGTGCCATCAGGGCGACAGGGGCGGACACCGGGGAGCTGTTTTTT.

In its sample, this clone was seen a few times. The chain employs TRBV5-1 and TRBJ2-5; 9 bases match TRBD2. The CDR3 covers 15 residues. The V segment lost 0 bases and the J segment 5 bases; nucleotides outside the gene matches: 5. CDR1 SGHRS and CDR2 YFSETQ come from the germline V gene. CDR3 sequence: CASSLGASGVETQYF. For the CDR3, the DNA is TGCGCCAGCAGCTTGGGGGCTAGCGGGGTGGAGACCCAGTACTTC.

V usage is TRBV18 and J usage is TRBJ2-1, with a weak D call TRBD2 (6 bases). Per germline, CDR1 KGHSH and CDR2 LQKENI. V was clipped by 5 bases and J by 6 bases, with 11 bases between them. The CDR3 runs 13 residues. CDR3 protein: CASSDLALNEQFF. The CDR3 DNA reads TGTGCCAGCTCAGATCTAGCGCTCAATGAGCAGTTCTTC.

The genes are TRBV28 and TRBJ2-3; unclear D gene. The CDR3 has 14 amino acids. V lost 8 bases to trimming and J lost 3 bases, with 15 bases between them. Germline V CDR1 and CDR2: MDHEN, SYDVKM. The CDR3 protein is CASQTPQPTDTQYF. CDR3 in DNA: TGTGCCAGCCAGACTCCTCAACCTACAGATACGCAGTATTTT.

Note on this clone: An end of the junction does not agree with germline; a read error may underlie this. This chain connects TRBV27 to TRBJ2-7; the D is unclear. The germline V gene has CDR1 MNHEY and CDR2 SMNVEV (reference sequence). There are 13 residues in the CDR3. The CDR3 reads CATSWAGPYEQYF. The CDR3 coding sequence is TGTGCCACCAGTTGGGCCGGCCCCTACGAGCAGTACTTC.

The J gene is TRBJ1-2, the V gene TRBV2; D remains unclear. Germline V gives CDR1 SNHLY, CDR2 FYNNEI. CDR3 length: 15 amino acids. Between the trimmed V and J ends, which lost 6 bases and 2 bases, there was a span of 16 bases. DNA of the CDR3: TGTGCCAGCAGACAGAGGGAGGCTCCCAACTATGGCTACACCTTC. Protein sequence: CASRQREAPNYGYTF.

This chain links TRBV25-1 with TRBJ1-1; D might be TRBD1 (5 bases). V lost 2 bases to trimming and J lost 0 bases, with 13 bases between them. This CDR3 comprises 16 residues. In germline, CDR1 is MGHDK, CDR2 SYGVNS. The CDR3 DNA reads as TGTGCCAGCAGTGAAGTCGGGCAGGGCCTGAACACTGAAGCTTTCTTT. Its protein is CASSEVGQGLNTEAFF.

This clone has more than one count but fewer than ten. The V call is TRBV7-3, the J call TRBJ2-5; tentatively, D is TRBD2 (5 bases). Trimming removed 6 bases at V and 3 bases at J, with 11 bases between. CDR1 and CDR2 (germline): SGHTA, FQGTGA. The CDR3 runs 13 residues. The CDR3 is CASSWVAKETQYF. CDR3 DNA sequence: TGTGCCAGCAGTTGGGTAGCGAAAGAGACCCAGTACTTC.

CDR3 sequence reads: CATSDLPQGPVAPPYEQYF. CDR3 bases: TGTGCCACCAGTGATTTACCCCAGGGCCCGGTGGCTCCCCCCTACGAGCAGTACTTC. This chain connects TRBV24-1 to TRBJ2-7, with D possibly being TRBD1 (5 bases). V was cut by 1 base and J by 2 bases, with 23 bases left in between. This CDR3 has 19 amino acids. Germline V CDR1 and CDR2: KGHDR, SFDVKD.

The gene calls are TRBV9 and TRBJ1-2, with 7 bases matching TRBD1. The ends lost 4 bases at V and 4 bases at J; junction bases unmatched: 16. In germline, CDR1 is SGDLS, CDR2 YYNGEE. The CDR3 is 17 residues long. The DNA of the CDR3 is TGTGCCAGCAGCTCAGGACAGGATCCCTTTCCCGTCTATGGCTACACCTTC. Amino acids: CASSSGQDPFPVYGYTF.

The V gene is TRBV9, the J gene TRBJ1-4; 7 positions match TRBD1. J was trimmed by 6 bases and V by 4 bases; bases with no gene match: 6. CDR1 and CDR2 (germline): SGDLS, YYNGEE. The CDR3 spans 14 residues. The CDR3 DNA follows: TGTGCCAGCAGCCGCGGGACAGTGGATGAAAAACTGTTTTTT. It encodes CASSRGTVDEKLFF. Variable domain in full (rest from reference TRBV9 and TRBJ1-4): DSGVTQTPKHLITATGQRVTLRCSPRSGDLSVYWYQQSLDQGLQFLIQYYNGEERAKGNILERFSAQQFPDLHSELNLSSLELGDSALYFCASSRGTVDEKLFFGSGTQLSVL.

This clone was recorded only once. This sequence joins TRBV5-3 and TRBJ2-3; the D gene is possibly TRBD2 (6 bases). TRBV5-3 is designated an ORF whose function remains uncertain. The CDR3 loop spans 16 amino acids. V was clipped by 4 bases and J by 2 bases, with 17 bases between them. Here the CDR3 reads CARSQSGTDYTDTQYF. The DNA for the CDR3 is TGTGCCAGAAGCCAGTCCGGGACTGACTACACAGATACGCAGTATTTT.

The V and J genes are TRBV6-5 and TRBJ2-5; the D gene is possibly TRBD2 (6 bases). CDR1 and CDR2 (germline): MNHEY, SVGAGI. The CDR3 length is 15 residues. The V end was cut by 4 bases, the J end by 4 bases, with 16 bases between. CDR3 in amino acids: CASSSPGLPIETQYF. DNA for the CDR3: TGTGCCAGCAGTTCTCCGGGACTCCCGATAGAGACCCAGTACTTC.

The chain uses TRBV5-1 and TRBJ1-2; no definite D call. The CDR3 is 13 amino acids. V shed 4 bases and J shed 4 bases, with 11 bases lying between them. Germline loops: CDR1 SGHRS, CDR2 YFSETQ. Here the CDR3 reads CASSLGSGYGYTF. As DNA, the CDR3 is TGCGCCAGCAGCCTAGGAAGTGGCTATGGCTACACCTTC.

The rearrangement links TRBV6-2 or TRBV6-3 to TRBJ1-2; weak D call: TRBD1 (5 bases). The CDR3 is 11 amino acids. Germline V gene lookup returns CDR1 MNHEY and CDR2 SVGEGT. Trimming left V 6 bases short and J 7 bases short, with 9 bases between. CDR3 DNA sequence: TGTGCCAGCAGCGGGAGGGGTGGCTACACCTTC. Protein sequence: CASSGRGGYTF.

The V call is TRBV5-4, the J call TRBJ1-1, with D maybe TRBD1 (5 bases). V dropped 4 bases and J dropped 1 base, with 20 bases sitting between them. Germline CDR1 and CDR2: SGHNT and YYREEE (reference sequence). The CDR3 contains 17 residues. The CDR3 spells CASSTGGGGNRNTEAFF. The CDR3, as DNA: TGTGCCAGCAGCACCGGCGGGGGAGGAAATCGGAACACTGAAGCTTTCTTT.

CDR3 protein: CATHPGLAGGPSSYNEQFF. CDR3 nucleotide sequence: TGTGCCACCCACCCGGGACTAGCGGGAGGGCCGAGCTCCTACAATGAGCAGTTCTTC. The chain joins TRBV19 to TRBJ2-1; TRBD2 matches 16 bases. The CDR3 contains 19 residues. CDR1 and CDR2 from the germline V gene are LNHDA and SQIVND (reference sequence). The trim removed 10 bases at V and 0 bases at J, leaving 12 bases unmatched.

The chain is built from TRBV6-4 and TRBJ1-2; the match to TRBD1 covers 7 bases. From germline, CDR1 is MRHNA and CDR2 SNTAGT. V shed 4 bases, J shed 3 bases, and the junction held 17 bases outside the gene matches. CDR3 length equals 18 residues. CDR3 in amino acids: CASSAGKRQGPPHYGYTF. The CDR3 DNA reads TGTGCCAGCAGTGCGGGGAAACGACAGGGCCCACCTCACTATGGCTACACCTTC.

The V call is TRBV11-3, the J call TRBJ1-6, with D maybe TRBD1 (6 bases). CDR1 and CDR2 (germline): SGHNT, YENEEA. V was trimmed by 5 bases and J by 10 bases, leaving 15 bases between them. The CDR3 consists of 14 residues. For the CDR3, the DNA is TGTGCCAGCAGCCGTGGGGGCACTACCTCACCCCTCCACTTT. This codes for CASSRGGTTSPLHF.

The gene calls are TRBV3-1 (or the pseudogene TRBV3-2) and TRBJ2-3, with D maybe TRBD2 (6 bases). The V gene's germline CDR1 is LGHDT and CDR2 YNNKEL (reference sequence). This CDR3 region has 13 residues. Trimming took off 4 bases at V and 2 bases at J, with 7 bases between the two ends. In DNA, the CDR3 is TGTGCCAGCAGCCGGGGGGACACAGATACGCAGTATTTT. Residues: CASSRGDTDTQYF.